Sequencing of this TCR beta chain was carried out in a study of vaccination and CD4 T cells after COVID-19. On the study more broadly: The stimulus for the cells was overlapping spike peptides derived from SARS-CoV-2, HCoV-NL63, HCoV-OC43 and HCoV-229E. Treatment of control cultures consisted of a CEFX pool, an HIV-1 Nef pool, or no peptide.

Oncomine TCR Beta short-read sequencing was applied to DNA from cultured CD4+ T cells. TCRdb re-derived calls from the PCR reads in MiXCR, one entry per CDR3 protein. This sample yields fewer than 5,000 distinct CDR3 sequences, of which about 39% are seen a single time; roughly 43% belongs to the top ten. Treatment indicated: roughly 10-day PBMC culture with coronavirus spike peptide pools or control peptides (ViraFEST assay). The unexposed donor's CD4+ T cells were collected before the COVID-19 pandemic (2011-2018). From unexposed donors, CD4+ T cells were probed, cells permitting, with SARS-CoV-2 S/N and four cold-coronavirus spikes. Notes on this clonotype: What it recognizes is unknown.

Trimming took 5 bases from V and 0 from J, leaving 16 bases between them. Germline V CDR1 and CDR2: MNHNS, SASEGT. The CDR3 length is 16 residues. The J gene is TRBJ1-1, the V gene TRBV6-1, with a possible D match to TRBD1 (5 bases). Source material: CD4+ T cells from blood, cultured in vitro. The sequence came from a human donor in good health. The CDR3 nucleotides are TGTGCCAGCAGTAAAAACTCTCCGGGGGTGAACACTGAAGCTTTCTTT. It yields the protein CASSKNSPGVNTEAFF.